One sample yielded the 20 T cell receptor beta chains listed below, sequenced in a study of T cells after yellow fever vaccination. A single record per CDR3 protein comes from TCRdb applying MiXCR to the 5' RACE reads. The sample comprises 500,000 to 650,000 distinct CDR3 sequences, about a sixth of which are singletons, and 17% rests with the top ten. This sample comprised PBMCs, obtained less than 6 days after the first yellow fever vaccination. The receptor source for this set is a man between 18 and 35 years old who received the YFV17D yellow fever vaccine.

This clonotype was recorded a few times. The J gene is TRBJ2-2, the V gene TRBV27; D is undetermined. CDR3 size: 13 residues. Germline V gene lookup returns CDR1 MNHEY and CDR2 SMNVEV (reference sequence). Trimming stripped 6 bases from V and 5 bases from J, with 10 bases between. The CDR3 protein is CASRLWGTGELFF. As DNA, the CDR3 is TGTGCCAGCAGACTCTGGGGTACCGGGGAGCTGTTTTTT.

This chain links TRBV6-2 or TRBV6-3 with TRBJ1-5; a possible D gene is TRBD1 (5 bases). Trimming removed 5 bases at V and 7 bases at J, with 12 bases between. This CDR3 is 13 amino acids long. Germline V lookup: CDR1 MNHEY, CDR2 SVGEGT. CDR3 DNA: TGTGCCAGCAGTCAGGGCCCGCGCCAGCCCCAGCATTTT. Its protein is CASSQGPRQPQHF.

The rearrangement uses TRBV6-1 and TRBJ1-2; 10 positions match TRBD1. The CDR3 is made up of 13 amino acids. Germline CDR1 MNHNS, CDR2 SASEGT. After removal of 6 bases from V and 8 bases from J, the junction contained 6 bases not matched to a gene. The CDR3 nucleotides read TGTGCCAGCAGGGCCGGGACAGGGGTCGGCTACACCTTC. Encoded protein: CASRAGTGVGYTF.

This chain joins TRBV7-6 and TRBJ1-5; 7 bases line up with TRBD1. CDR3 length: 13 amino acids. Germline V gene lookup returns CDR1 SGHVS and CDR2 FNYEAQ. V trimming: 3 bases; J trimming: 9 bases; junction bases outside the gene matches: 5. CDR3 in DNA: TGTGCCAGCAGCTTTGCGGCAGGGGGGCCCCAGCATTTT. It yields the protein CASSFAAGGPQHF.

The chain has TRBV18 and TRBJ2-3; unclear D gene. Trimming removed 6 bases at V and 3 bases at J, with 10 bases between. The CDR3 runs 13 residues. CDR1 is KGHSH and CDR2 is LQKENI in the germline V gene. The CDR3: CASSRTRTDTQYF. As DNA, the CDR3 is TGTGCCAGCTCGAGGACCCGTACAGATACGCAGTATTTT.

CDR3 sequence (DNA): TGTGCCAGCAGCTTGTCATTAAGGACAGGGGACGGCTACACCTTC. Amino acid sequence: CASSLSLRTGDGYTF. The chain links TRBV11-2 to TRBJ1-2; 9 positions match TRBD1. The CDR3 sequence is 15 residues long. Germline values: CDR1 SGHAT, CDR2 FQNNGV. The V and J ends lost 3 bases and 8 bases, in that order; junction bases with no gene match: 10.

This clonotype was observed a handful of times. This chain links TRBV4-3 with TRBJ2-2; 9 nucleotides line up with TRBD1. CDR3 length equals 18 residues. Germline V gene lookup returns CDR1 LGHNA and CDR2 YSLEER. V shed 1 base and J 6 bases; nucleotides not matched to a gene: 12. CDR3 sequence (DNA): TGCGCCAGCAGCCAAGGGCCCGGGGGACAGGGAGTCGCCGGGGAGCTGTTTTTT. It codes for CASSQGPGGQGVAGELFF.

CDR3 nucleotide sequence: TGCGCCAGCAGCCACCCCGACCTGGGGACTAATGAAAAACTGTTTTTT. It is translated as CASSHPDLGTNEKLFF. J is TRBJ1-4 and V is TRBV4-1; D gene ambiguous. Trimming left V 3 bases short and J 2 bases short, with 13 bases between. The CDR3 length is 16 residues. Germline V gene data show CDR1 as MGHRA and CDR2 as YSYEKL.

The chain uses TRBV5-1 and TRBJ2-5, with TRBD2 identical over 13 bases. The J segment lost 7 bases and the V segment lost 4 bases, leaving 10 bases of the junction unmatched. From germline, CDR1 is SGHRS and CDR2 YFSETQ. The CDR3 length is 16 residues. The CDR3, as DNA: TGCGCCAGCAGCACCGCCCGACTAGCGGGAGGTGGGACCCAGTACTTC. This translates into CASSTARLAGGGTQYF.

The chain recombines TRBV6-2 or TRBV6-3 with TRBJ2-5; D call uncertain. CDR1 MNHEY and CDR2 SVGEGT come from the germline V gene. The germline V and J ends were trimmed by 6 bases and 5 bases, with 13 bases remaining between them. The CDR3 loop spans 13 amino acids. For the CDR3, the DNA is TGTGCCAGCAGAAACCCCCAACGGGAGACCCAGTACTTC. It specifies CASRNPQRETQYF.

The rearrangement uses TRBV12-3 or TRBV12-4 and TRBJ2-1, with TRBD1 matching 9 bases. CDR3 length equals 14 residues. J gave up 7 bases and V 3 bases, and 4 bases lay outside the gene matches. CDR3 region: CASSFTGGRNEQFF. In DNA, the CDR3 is TGTGCCAGCAGTTTCACAGGGGGCCGTAATGAGCAGTTCTTC.

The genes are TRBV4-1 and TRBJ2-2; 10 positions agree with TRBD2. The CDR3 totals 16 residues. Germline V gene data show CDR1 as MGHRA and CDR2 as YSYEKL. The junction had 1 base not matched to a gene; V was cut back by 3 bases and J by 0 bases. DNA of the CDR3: TGCGCCAGCAGCCATAGCGGGGGGACGAACACCGGGGAGCTGTTTTTT. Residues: CASSHSGGTNTGELFF.

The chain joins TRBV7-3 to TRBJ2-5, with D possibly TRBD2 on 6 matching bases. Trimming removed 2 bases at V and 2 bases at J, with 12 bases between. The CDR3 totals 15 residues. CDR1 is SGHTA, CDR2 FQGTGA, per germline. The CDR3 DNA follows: TGTGCCAGCAGCTTAGGGAGGCAGCTACAAGAGACCCAGTACTTC. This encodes CASSLGRQLQETQYF.

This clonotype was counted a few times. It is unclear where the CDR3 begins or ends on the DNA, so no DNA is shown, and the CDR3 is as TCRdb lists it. The CDR3 loop reads CASSFSGQALLLRDDEQYF. The chain joins TRBV5-6 to TRBJ2-7; the D call in the table, TRBD1, was not verified against the DNA. Germline CDR1 is SGHDT and CDR2 is YYEEEE. The CDR3 is made up of 19 amino acids, end residues included.

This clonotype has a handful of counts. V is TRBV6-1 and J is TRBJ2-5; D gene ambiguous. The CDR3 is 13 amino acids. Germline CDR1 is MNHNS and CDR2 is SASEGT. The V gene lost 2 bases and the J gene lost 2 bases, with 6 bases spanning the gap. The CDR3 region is CASSESSQETQYF. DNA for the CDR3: TGTGCCAGCAGTGAATCTTCACAAGAGACCCAGTACTTC.

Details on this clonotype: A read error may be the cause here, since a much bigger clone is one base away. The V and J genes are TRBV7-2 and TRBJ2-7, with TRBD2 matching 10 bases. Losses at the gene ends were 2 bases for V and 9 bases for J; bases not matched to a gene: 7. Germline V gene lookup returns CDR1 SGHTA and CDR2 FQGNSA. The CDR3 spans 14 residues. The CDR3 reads CTSSLRAGGPRQYF. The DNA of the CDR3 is TGTACCAGCAGCTTAAGAGCGGGGGGGCCGCGGCAGTACTTC. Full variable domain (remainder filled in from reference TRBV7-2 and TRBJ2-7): GAGVSQSPSNKVTEKGKDVELRCDPISGHTALYWYRQSLGQGLEFLIYFQGNSAPDKSGLPSDRFSAERTGGSVSTLTIQRTQQEDSAVYLCTSSLRAGGPRQYFGPGTRLTVT.

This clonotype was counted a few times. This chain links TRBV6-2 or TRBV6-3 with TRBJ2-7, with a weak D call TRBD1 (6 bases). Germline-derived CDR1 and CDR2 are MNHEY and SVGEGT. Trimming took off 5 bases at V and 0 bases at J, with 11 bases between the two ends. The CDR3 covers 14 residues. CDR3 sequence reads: CASSRQEISYEQYF. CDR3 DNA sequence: TGTGCCAGCAGTCGACAGGAGATCTCCTACGAGCAGTACTTC.

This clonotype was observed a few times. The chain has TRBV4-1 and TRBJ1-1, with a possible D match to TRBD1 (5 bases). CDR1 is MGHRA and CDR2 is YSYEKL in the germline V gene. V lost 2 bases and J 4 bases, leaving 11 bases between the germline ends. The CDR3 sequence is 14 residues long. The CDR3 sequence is CASSQMGESTEAFF. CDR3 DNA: TGCGCCAGCAGCCAAATGGGGGAGAGCACTGAAGCTTTCTTT.

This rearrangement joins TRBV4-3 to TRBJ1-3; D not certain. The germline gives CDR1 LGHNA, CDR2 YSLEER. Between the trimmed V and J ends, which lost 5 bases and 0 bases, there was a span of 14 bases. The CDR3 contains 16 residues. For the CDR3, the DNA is TGCGCCAGCAGCGCGACACGAGGTCCCTCTGGAAACACCATATATTTT. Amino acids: CASSATRGPSGNTIYF.

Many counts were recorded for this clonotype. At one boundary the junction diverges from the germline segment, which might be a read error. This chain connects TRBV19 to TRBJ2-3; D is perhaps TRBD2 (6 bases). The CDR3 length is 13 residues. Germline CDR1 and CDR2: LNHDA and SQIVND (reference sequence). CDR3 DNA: TGCGCCAGCAGGGACGGGGGAACAGATACGCAGTATTTT. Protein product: CASRDGGTDTQYF.